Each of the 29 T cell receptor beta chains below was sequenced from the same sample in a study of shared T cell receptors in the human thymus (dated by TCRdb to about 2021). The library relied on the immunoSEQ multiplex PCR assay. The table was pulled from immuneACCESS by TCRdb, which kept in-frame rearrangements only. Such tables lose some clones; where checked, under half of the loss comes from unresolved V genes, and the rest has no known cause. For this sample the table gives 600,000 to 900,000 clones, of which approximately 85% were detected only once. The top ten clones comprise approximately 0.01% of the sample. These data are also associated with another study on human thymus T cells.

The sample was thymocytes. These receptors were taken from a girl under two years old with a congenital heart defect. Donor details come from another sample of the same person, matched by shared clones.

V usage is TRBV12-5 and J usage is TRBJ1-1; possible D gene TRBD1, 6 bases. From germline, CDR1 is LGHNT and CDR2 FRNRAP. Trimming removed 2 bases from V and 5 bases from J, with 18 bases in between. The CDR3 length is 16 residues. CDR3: CASGLPLHRDGTEAFF. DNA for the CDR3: TGTGCTAGTGGTTTGCCACTACACAGGGATGGGACTGAAGCTTTCTTT.

Written as DNA, the CDR3 is TGTGCCAGCACTCTAGAACGGCCGTCGCACTATGGCTACACCTTC. Translation gives CASTLERPSHYGYTF. The gene calls are TRBV7-9 and TRBJ1-2, with D uncertain. The V gene's germline CDR1 is SEHNR and CDR2 FQNEAQ (reference sequence). Trimming stripped 7 bases from V and 3 bases from J, with 18 bases between. There are 15 residues in the CDR3.

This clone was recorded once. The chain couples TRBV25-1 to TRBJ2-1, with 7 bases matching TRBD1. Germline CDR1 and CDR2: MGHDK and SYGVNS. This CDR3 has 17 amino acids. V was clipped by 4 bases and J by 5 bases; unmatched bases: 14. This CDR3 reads CASSGLEGGLFDNEQFF. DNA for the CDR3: TGTGCCAGCAGTGGCCTGGAAGGGGGCCTATTTGACAATGAGCAGTTCTTC.

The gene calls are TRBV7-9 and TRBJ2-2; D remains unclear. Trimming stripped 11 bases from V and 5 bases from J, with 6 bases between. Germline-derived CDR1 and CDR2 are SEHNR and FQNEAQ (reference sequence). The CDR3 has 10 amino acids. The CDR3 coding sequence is TGTGCCGCCGGTACCGGGGAGCTGTTTTTT. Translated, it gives CAAGTGELFF.

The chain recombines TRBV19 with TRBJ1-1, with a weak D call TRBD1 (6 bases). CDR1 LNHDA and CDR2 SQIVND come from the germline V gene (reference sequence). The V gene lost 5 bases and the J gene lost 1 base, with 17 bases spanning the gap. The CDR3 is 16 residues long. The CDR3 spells CASSSGTRGTNTEAFF. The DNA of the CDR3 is TGTGCCAGTAGTTCCGGGACAAGGGGGACGAACACTGAAGCTTTCTTT.

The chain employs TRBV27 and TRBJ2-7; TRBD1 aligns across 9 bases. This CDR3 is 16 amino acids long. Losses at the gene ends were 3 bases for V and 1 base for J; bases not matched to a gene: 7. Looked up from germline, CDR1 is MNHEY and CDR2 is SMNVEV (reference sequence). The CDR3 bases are TGTGCCAGCAGTTTCAGTGGGACAGGGAGTTCCTACGAGCAGTACTTC. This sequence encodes CASSFSGTGSSYEQYF.

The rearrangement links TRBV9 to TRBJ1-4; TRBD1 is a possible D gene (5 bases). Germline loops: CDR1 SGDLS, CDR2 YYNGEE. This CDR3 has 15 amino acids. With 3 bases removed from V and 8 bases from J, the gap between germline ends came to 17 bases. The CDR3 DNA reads TGTGCCAGCAGCGCCCCAGGGAAGAAGTACGAAAAACTGTTTTTT. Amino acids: CASSAPGKKYEKLFF.

CDR3 coding DNA: TGTGCCAGCTTCCCCGGGGTTCGCAACGGGGGTTTTTATGGCTACACCTTC. It codes for CASFPGVRNGGFYGYTF. The rearrangement joins TRBV7-2 to TRBJ1-2; D is possibly TRBD1 (5 bases). Trimming took 8 bases from V and 5 from J, leaving 27 bases between them. From germline, CDR1 is SGHTA and CDR2 FQGNSA. The CDR3 is 17 residues long.

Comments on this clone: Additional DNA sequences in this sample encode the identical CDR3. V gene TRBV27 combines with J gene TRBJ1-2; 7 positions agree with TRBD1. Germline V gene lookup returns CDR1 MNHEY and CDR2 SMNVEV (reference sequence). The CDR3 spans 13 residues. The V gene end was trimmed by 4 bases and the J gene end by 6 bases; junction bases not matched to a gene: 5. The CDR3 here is CASSSRTGDGYTF. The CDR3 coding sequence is TGTGCCAGCAGTTCTCGGACAGGCGATGGCTACACCTTC.

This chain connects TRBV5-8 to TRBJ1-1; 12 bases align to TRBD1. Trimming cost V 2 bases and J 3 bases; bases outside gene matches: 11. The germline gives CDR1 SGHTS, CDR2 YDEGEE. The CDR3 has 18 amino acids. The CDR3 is CASSLPGTGGAGYTEAFF. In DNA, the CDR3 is TGTGCCAGCAGCTTACCCGGGACAGGGGGCGCGGGATACACTGAAGCTTTCTTT.

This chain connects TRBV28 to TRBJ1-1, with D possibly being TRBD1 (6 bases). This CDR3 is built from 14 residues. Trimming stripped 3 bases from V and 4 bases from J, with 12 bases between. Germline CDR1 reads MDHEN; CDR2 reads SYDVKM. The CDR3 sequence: CASSFTRGSTEAFF. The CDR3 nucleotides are TGTGCCAGCAGTTTTACCAGGGGATCCACTGAAGCTTTCTTT. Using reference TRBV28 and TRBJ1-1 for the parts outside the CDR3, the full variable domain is DVKVTQSSRYLVKRTGEKVFLECVQDMDHENMFWYRQDPGLGLRLIYFSYDVKMKEKGDIPEGYSVSREKKERFSLILESASTNQTSMYLCASSFTRGSTEAFFGQGTRLTVV.

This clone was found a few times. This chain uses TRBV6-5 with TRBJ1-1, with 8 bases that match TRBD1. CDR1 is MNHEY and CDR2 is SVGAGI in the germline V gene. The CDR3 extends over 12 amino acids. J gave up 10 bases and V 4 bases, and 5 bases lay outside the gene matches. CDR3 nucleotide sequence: TGTGCCAGCAGTTCCGGAGACAGGGGAGCTTTCTTT. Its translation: CASSSGDRGAFF.

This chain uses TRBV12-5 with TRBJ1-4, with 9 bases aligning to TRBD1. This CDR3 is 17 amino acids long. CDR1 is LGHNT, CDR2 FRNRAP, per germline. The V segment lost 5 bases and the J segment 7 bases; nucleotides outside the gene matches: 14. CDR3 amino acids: CASGLIPGQGRIEKLFF. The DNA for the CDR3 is TGTGCTAGTGGTCTGATCCCGGGACAGGGTCGGATTGAAAAACTGTTTTTT. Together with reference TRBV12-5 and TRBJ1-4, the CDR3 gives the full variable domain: DARVTQTPRHKVTEMGQEVTMRCQPILGHNTVFWYRQTMMQGLELLAYFRNRAPLDDSGMPKDRFSAEMPDATLATLKIQPSEPRDSAVYFCASGLIPGQGRIEKLFFGSGTQLSVL.

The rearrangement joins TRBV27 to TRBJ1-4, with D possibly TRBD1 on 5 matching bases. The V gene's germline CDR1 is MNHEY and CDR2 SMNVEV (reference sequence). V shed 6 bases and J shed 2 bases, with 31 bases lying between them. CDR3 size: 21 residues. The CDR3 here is CASSLSAPGREVWATNEKLFF. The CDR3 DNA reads TGTGCCAGCAGCCTAAGTGCCCCGGGACGGGAGGTTTGGGCTACTAATGAAAAACTGTTTTTT.

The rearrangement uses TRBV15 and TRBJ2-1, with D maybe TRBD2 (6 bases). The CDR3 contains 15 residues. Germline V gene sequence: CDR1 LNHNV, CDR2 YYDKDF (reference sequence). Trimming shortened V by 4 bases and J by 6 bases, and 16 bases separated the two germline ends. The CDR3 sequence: CATSMGRWDCNEQFF. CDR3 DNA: TGTGCCACCAGCATGGGGAGATGGGACTGCAATGAGCAGTTCTTC.

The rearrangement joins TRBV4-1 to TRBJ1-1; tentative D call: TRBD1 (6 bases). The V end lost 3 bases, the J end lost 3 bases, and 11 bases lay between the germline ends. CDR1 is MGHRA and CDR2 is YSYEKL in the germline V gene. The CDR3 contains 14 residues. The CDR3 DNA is TGCGCCAGCAGCCAGAGGGGGGGTCACACTGAAGCTTTCTTT. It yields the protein CASSQRGGHTEAFF.

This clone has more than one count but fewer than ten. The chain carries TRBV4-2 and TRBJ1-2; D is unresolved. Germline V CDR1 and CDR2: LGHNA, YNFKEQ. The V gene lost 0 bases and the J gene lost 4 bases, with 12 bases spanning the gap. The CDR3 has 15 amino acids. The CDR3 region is CASSQEFLDRYGYTF. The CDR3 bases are TGTGCCAGCAGCCAAGAGTTTCTAGATCGCTATGGCTACACCTTC.

CDR3 in amino acids: CASSPNGGQGNYGYTF. Written as DNA, the CDR3 is TGTGCCAGCAGCCCTAACGGAGGACAGGGCAACTATGGCTACACCTTC. This chain links TRBV9 with TRBJ1-2; 8 bases map to TRBD1. Unmatched junction bases numbered 10, after V lost 4 bases and J lost 2 bases. Germline values: CDR1 SGDLS, CDR2 YYNGEE. There are 16 residues in the CDR3.

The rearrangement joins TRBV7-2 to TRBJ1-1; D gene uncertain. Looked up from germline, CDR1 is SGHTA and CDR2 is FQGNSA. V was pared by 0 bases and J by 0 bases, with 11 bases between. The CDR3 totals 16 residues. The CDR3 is CASSLASKLLNTEAFF. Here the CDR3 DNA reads TGTGCCAGCAGCTTAGCTAGTAAGCTCCTGAACACTGAAGCTTTCTTT. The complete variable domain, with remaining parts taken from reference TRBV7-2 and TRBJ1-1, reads GAGVSQSPSNKVTEKGKDVELRCDPISGHTALYWYRQSLGQGLEFLIYFQGNSAPDKSGLPSDRFSAERTGGSVSTLTIQRTQQEDSAVYLCASSLASKLLNTEAFFGQGTRLTVV.

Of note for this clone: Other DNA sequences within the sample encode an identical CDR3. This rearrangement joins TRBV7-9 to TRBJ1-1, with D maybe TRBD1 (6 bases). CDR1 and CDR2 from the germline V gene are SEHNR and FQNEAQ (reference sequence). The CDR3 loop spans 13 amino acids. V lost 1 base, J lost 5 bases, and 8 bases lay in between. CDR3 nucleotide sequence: TGTGCCAGCAGCTTAGGGCAGGGGACTGAAGCTTTCTTT. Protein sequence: CASSLGQGTEAFF.

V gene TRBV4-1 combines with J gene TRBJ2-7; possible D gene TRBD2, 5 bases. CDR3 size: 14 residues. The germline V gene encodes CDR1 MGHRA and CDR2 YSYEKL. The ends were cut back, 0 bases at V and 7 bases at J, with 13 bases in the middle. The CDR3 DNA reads TGCGCCAGCAGCCAAGATACTAGTTTGAAAGAGCAGTACTTC. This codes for CASSQDTSLKEQYF.

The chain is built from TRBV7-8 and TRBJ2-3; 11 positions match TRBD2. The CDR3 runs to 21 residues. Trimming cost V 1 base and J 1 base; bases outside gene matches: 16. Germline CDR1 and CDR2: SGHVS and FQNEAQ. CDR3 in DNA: TGTGCCAGCAGCTTAGGCCCGCCGGGACTAGCGGAAGAAAGGGGCACAGATACGCAGTATTTT. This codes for CASSLGPPGLAEERGTDTQYF.

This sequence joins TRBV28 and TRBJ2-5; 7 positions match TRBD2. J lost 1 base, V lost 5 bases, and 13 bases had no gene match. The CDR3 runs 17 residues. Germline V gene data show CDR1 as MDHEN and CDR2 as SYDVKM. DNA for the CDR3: TGTGCCAGCAGTCCGACCCCTATGGGCGGGGGCCAAGAGACCCAGTACTTC. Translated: CASSPTPMGGGQETQYF.

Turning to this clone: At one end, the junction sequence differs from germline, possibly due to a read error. CDR3 sequence (DNA): TGTGCCAGTAGTATCAAGACAGGGAACGCTGAAGCTTTCTTT. It codes for CASSIKTGNAEAFF. The V and J genes are TRBV19 and TRBJ1-1; 7 bases are a match to TRBD1. CDR1 is LNHDA, CDR2 SQIVND, per germline (reference sequence). The CDR3 runs 14 residues.

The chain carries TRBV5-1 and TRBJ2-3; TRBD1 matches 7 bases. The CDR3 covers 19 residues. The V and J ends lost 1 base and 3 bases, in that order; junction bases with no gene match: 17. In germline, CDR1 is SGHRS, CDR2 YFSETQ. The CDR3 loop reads CASSLSPQGNRGETDTQYF. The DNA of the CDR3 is TGCGCCAGCAGCTTGTCCCCTCAAGGTAACAGGGGAGAAACAGATACGCAGTATTTT.

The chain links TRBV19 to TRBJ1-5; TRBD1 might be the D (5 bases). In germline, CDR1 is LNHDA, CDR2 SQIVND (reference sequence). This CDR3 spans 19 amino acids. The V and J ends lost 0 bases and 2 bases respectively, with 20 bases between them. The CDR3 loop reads CASSIEVLAGILGNQPQHF. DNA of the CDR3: TGTGCCAGTAGTATAGAAGTACTCGCAGGGATTTTGGGCAATCAGCCCCAGCATTTT. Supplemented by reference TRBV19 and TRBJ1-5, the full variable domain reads DGGITQSPKYLFRKEGQNVTLSCEQNLNHDAMYWYRQDPGQGLRLIYYSQIVNDFQKGDIAEGYSVSREKKESFPLTVTSAQKNPTAFYLCASSIEVLAGILGNQPQHFGDGTRLSIL.

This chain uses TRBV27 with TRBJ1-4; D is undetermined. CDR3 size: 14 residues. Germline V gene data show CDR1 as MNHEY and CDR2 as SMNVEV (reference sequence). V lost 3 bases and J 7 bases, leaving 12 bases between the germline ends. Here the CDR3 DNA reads TGTGCCAGCAGTTTCCGGGGAGGAGGTGAAAAACTGTTTTTT. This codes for CASSFRGGGEKLFF.

The CDR3 loop reads CASSVTGSGNTIYF. In DNA form, the CDR3 reads TGTGCCAGCAGTGTAACAGGCTCTGGAAACACCATATATTTT. The chain couples TRBV6-5 to TRBJ1-3; tentative D call: TRBD1 (5 bases). CDR3 length equals 14 residues. V lost 5 bases, J lost 0 bases, and 8 bases lay in between. Germline V CDR1 and CDR2: MNHEY, SVGAGI.

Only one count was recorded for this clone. The CDR3 DNA follows: TGCGCCAGCAGCTACGGCCCGGGTTCTCTAGCAACACGAGAGACCCAGTACTTC. Protein: CASSYGPGSLATRETQYF. The chain carries TRBV5-1 and TRBJ2-5, with TRBD2 as a possible D gene (5 bases). V was clipped by 3 bases and J by 4 bases, with 25 bases between them. CDR3 length: 18 residues. Germline assignment: CDR1 SGHRS and CDR2 YFSETQ.